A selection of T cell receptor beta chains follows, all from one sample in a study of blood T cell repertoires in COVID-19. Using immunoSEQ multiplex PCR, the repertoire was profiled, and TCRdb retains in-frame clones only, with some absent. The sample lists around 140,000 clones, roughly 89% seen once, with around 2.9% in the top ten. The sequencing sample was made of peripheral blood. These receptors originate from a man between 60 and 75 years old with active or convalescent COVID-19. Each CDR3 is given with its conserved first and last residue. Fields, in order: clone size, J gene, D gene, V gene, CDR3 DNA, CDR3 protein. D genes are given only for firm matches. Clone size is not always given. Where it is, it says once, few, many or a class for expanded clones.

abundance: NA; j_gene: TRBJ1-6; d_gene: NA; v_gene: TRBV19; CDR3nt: TGTGCCAGTAGTATTGCCAGATCACCCCTCCACTTT; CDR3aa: CASSIARSPLHF
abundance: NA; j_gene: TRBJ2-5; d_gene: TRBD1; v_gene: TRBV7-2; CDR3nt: TGTGCCAGCAGCTACAACAGGGGGCAAGAGACCCAGTACTTC; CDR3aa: CASSYNRGQETQYF
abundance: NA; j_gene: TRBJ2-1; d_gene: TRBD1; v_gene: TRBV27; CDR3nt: TGTGCCAGCAGTTCGAAACCGGGACAGGGTTGGAACAATGAGCAGTTCTTC; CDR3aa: CASSSKPGQGWNNEQFF
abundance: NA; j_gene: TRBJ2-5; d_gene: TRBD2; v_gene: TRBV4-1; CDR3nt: TGCGCCAGCAGCCCAAGGCGGGGGTACCAAGAGACCCAGTACTTC; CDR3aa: CASSPRRGYQETQYF
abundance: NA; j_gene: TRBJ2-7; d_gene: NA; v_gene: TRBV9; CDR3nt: TGTGCCAGCAGCCCCCAAAAAAAGGACTTTAGCGAGGTGCAGTACTTC; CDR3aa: CASSPQKKDFSEVQYF
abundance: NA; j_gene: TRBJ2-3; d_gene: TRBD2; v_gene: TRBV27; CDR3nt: TGTGCCAGCAGTTTATTCAGCGGAGCGGGAGGGCCGGATACGCAGTATTTT; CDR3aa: CASSLFSGAGGPDTQYF
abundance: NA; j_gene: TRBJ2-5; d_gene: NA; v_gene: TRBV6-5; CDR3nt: TGTGCCAGCTCTCCGACAGGGACTAGAGAGACCCAGTACTTC; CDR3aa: CASSPTGTRETQYF
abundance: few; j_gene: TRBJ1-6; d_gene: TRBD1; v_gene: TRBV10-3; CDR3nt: TGTGCCATCAGTGCAGGGGGCGGAAATTCACCCCTCCACTTT; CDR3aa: CAISAGGGNSPLHF
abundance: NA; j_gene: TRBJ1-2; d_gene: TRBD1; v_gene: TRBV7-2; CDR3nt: TGTGCCAGCAGCCCATCCGGGACAGGGTATGGCTACACCTTC; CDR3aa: CASSPSGTGYGYTF
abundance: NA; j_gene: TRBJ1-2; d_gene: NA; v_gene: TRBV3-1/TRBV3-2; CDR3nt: TGTGCCAGCAGCCCCCCACCTGGCCAGCGTCATCTTATCTATGGCTACACCTTC; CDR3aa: CASSPPPGQRHLIYGYTF
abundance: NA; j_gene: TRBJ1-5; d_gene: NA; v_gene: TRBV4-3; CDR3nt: TGCGCCAGCAGCCAAGCGGCCAGCGGCAATCAGCCCCAGCATTTT; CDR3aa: CASSQAASGNQPQHF
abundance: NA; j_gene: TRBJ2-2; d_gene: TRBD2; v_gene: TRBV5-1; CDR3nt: TGCGCCAGCAGCTCGGGACTAGCGGTGGTTGGGGAGCTGTTTTTT; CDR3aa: CASSSGLAVVGELFF
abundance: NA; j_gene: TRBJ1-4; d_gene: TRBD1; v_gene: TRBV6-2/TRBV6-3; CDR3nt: TGTGCCAGCAGCTCCGCGACAGGGTCCGAAAAACTGTTTTTT; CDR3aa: CASSSATGSEKLFF
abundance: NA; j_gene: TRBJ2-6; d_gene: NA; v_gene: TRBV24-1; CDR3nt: TGTGCCACCAGTGAAGCACTAACCTCTGGGGCCAACGTCCTGACTTTC; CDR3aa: CATSEALTSGANVLTF
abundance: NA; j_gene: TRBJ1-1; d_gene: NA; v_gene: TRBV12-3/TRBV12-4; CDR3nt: TGTGCCAGCAGTTTGGAGGGTCGAGCTTTCTTT; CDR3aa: CASSLEGRAFF
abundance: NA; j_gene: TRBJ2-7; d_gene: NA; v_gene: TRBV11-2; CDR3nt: TGTGCCAGCAGCTTAGTGGCAGGAGGAGGAGAGCAGTACTTC; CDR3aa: CASSLVAGGGEQYF
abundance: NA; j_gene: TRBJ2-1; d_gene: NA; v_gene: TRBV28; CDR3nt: TGTGCCAGCAGCCGGACAGTCTACAATGAGCAGTTCTTC; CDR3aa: CASSRTVYNEQFF
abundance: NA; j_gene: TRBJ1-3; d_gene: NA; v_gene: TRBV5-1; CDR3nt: TGCGCCAGCAGCTCGGCGGGAATCTCTGGAAACACCATATATTTT; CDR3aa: CASSSAGISGNTIYF
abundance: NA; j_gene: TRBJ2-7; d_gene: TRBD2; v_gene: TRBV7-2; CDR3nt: TGTGCCAGCAGCGATAGCGGGAGCCACTACGAGCAGTACTTC; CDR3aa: CASSDSGSHYEQYF
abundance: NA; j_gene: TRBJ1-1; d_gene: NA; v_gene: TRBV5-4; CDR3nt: TGTGCCAGCAGCTTGGACGTAACAGGGCGGAACACTGAAGCTTTCTTT; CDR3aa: CASSLDVTGRNTEAFF
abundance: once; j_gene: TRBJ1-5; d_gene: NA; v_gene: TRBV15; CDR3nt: TGTGCCACCAGCAGAGAGGAGGGGAGGAAGCCCCAGCATTTT; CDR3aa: CATSREEGRKPQHF
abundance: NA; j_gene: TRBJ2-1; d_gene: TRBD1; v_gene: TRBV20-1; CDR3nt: TGCAGTGCTAGGGGGGACAGGGTTGAGTTCTTC; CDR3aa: CSARGDRVEFF
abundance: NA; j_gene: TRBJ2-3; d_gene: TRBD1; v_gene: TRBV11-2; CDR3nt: TGTGCCAGCAGCTTCCGGGACAGCAGAGATACGCAGTATTTT; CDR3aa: CASSFRDSRDTQYF
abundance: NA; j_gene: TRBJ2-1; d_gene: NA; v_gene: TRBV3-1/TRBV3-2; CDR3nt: TGTGCCAGCAGCCAGGTTTATGGGGCTCTGTTCTTC; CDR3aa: CASSQVYGALFF
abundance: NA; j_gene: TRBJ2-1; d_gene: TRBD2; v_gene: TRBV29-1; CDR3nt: TGCAGCGTGAGCCCAAGCGGGAGGGAGCAGTTCTTC; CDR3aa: CSVSPSGREQFF
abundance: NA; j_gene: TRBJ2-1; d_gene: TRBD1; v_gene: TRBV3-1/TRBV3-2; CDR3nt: TGTGCCAGCAGCCAAGACTACCCCGGGACAGGCTCCTACAATGAGCAGTTCTTC; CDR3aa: CASSQDYPGTGSYNEQFF
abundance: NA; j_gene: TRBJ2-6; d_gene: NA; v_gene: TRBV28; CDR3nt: TGTGCCAGCAGTACGACAACTGGGGCCAACGTCCTGACTTTC; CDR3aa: CASSTTTGANVLTF
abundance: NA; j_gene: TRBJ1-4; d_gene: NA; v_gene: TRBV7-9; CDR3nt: TGTGCCAGCAGCTTAGTTAGGGGCGCGGTGGAAAAACTGTTTTTT; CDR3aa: CASSLVRGAVEKLFF
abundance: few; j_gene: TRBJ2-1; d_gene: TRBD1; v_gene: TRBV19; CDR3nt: TGTGCCAGTAGCCGTAGACAGGGGAATGAGCAGTTCTTC; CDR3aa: CASSRRQGNEQFF
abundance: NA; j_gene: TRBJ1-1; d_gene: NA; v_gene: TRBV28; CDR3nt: TGTGCCAGCAGTTTAACAGAGAACACTGAAGCTTTCTTT; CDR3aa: CASSLTENTEAFF
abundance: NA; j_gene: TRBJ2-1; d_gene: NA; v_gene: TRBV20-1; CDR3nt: TGCAGTGCTAGGGGGAGCCGAGAGCAGTTCTTC; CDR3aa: CSARGSREQFF
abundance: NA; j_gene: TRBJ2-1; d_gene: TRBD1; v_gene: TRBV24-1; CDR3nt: TGTGCCACCAGTGAAGGGACAGGGGGAAGAGTGAATGAGCAGTTCTTC; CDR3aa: CATSEGTGGRVNEQFF
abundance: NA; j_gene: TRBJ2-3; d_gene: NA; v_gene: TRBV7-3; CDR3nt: TGTGCCAGCAGCTTACAGGACACAGATACGCAGTATTTT; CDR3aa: CASSLQDTDTQYF
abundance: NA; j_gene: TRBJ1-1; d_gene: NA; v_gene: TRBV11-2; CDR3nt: TGTGCCAGCAGCCGCGCGGGGGCGGGAGAAGGCACTGAAGCTTTCTTT; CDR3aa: CASSRAGAGEGTEAFF
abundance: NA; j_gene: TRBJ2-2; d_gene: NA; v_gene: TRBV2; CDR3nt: TGTGCCAGCAGTTTCAGACAGCACACCGGGGAGCTGTTTTTT; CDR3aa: CASSFRQHTGELFF
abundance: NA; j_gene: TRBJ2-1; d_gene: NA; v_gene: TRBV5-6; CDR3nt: TGTGCCAGCAGCTTGGGGTCGGGTAATGAGCAGTTCTTC; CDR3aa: CASSLGSGNEQFF
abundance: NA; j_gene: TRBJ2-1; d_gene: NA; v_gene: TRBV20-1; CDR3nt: TGCAGTGCTAGTACGCTGAACATCGATTACAATGAGCAGTTCTTC; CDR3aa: CSASTLNIDYNEQFF
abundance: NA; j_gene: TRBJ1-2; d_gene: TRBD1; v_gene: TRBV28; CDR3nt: TGTGCCAGCAGAGGGACAGGAGAGAACTATGGCTACACCTTC; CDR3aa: CASRGTGENYGYTF
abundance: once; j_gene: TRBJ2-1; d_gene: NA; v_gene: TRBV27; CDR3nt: TGTGCCAGCAGTATAAGAGAGGAGCAGTTCTTC; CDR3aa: CASSIREEQFF
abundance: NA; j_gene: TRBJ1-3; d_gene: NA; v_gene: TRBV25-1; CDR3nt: TGTGCCAGCAGTGAACGTGGAGGGTGGGACACCATATATTTT; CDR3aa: CASSERGGWDTIYF
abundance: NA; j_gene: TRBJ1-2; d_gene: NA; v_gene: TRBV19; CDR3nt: TGTGCCAGTAGTATCCCACTCCCCAGGGATGGCTACACCTTC; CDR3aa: CASSIPLPRDGYTF
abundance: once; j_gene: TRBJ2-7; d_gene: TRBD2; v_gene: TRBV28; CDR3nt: TGTGCCAGCAGGCCGCCCGGGACTAACTCCTACGAGCAGTACTTC; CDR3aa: CASRPPGTNSYEQYF
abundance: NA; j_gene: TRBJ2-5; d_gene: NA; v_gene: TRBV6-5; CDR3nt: TGTGCCAGCGCGGCCGCGGAGACCCAGTACTTC; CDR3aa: CASAAAETQYF